This T cell receptor beta chain appears in the sequencing data of a study of blood T cell repertoires in COVID-19 (TCRdb year 2020). General notes on the study: Collaborator samples came from the United States, Italy and Spain and covered acute and convalescent phases of COVID-19. The sample metadata nearly always contained a de-identified subject ID, COVID-19 status, age in years and sex. Where available, HLA class I and class II types were taken from metadata supplied by the sample provider and were not determined by assay-based typing. The material from the prospective study consisted of cDNA or gDNA derived from T cells, B-cell-depleted T cells, or PBMCs. A freely available public database, intended as a resource for researchers studying the immune response to SARS-CoV-2, is where the repertoires were released. The samples were drawn from two sources: the first 160 participants of the ongoing ImmuneRACE study, and 1,254 subjects contributed by 6 global collaborators. Deeply sampled blood TCRbeta repertoires from subjects exposed to, actively infected with, or recovered from COVID-19 were included in the dataset. The full study reports these points: Clinical and demographic metadata were provided uncurated, with the amount varying by source and participant.

TCRbeta CDR3 regions were amplified from genomic DNA by means of the immunoSEQ Assay, a bias-controlled multiplex PCR. The paper's data handling went like this. Nucleated cell counts per sample were estimated from amplification of reference gene primers within the assay. To quantify the absolute abundance of each unique TCRbeta CDR3 rearrangement, sequence reads were collapsed and filtered. For each sample, productive Simpson clonality was calculated as the square root of Simpson's diversity index across productive rearrangements. TCRdb retrieved this table from immuneACCESS and kept in-frame rearrangements only. Not all clones are present; in checked studies, unresolved V genes account for under half, and no reason is known for the remainder. Clonal size and the V and J genes are those of that table, whereas D and trimming came from the DNA. Present in this sample are about 150,000 clones, around four fifths of which were seen just once. The leading ten clones occupy 3% of the sample.

Comment on this clone: Its binding antigen is unknown. No much larger clone is present one base from it, and per-base qualities are unavailable.

Including cysteine and phenylalanine, the CDR3 has 14 amino acids. Only the CDR3 DNA stays, 42 bases, in frame from base 1. In the germline V gene, CDR1 corresponds to SNHLY and CDR2 to FYNNEI. The trim is 8 bases for V and 0 bases for J, with a gap of 11 bases between the germline ends. The collaborating institutions used their own protocols to collect whole blood in K2EDTA tubes. For TCRbeta analysis, collaborators shipped samples as frozen whole blood, isolated PBMCs, or DNA extracted from either of those sample types. Source material: peripheral blood. This TCR came from a middle-aged woman with active or convalescent COVID-19. The chain links TRBV2 with TRBJ1-3, with a weak D call of TRBD1 (5 bases match). The nucleotides read TGTGCCAGCGCAGGGTACAGCTCTGGAAACACCATATATTTT. This sequence encodes CASAGYSSGNTIYF.